The rows below give T cell receptor beta chains drawn from one sample of a study of spatial heterogeneity in lung cancer. MiXCR, run by TCRdb on the 5' RACE reads, gives a single entry per CDR3 protein. In the table there are 7,000 to 8,500 distinct CDR3 sequences, 3% to 3.5% of which are singletons. The sample here was lung tumor tissue, taken at surgery. The source of these receptors is a male donor with early-stage non-small cell lung cancer. CDR3s include the opening cysteine and the closing phenylalanine or tryptophan. The D gene is left open where the match is weak. Only part of the rows carry a size: once, few, many, or a class if the clone is expanded.

clone size: medium-sized; V gene: TRBV12-3/TRBV12-4; J gene: TRBJ2-3; D gene: TRBD2; CDR3 DNA: TGTGCCAGCAGTGTACTAGCGGGTGCAGATACGCAGTATTTT; CDR3 protein: CASSVLAGADTQYF
clone size: many; V gene: TRBV20-1; J gene: TRBJ2-1; D gene: TRBD1; CDR3 DNA: TGCAGTGCTAATACAGGACAGGGGGTACGTGAGCAGTTCTTC; CDR3 protein: CSANTGQGVREQFF
clone size: many; V gene: TRBV7-2; J gene: TRBJ2-7; D gene: TRBD1; CDR3 DNA: TGTGCCAGCAGCTTAGATAGGACAGGGGTTTACGAGCAGTACTTC; CDR3 protein: CASSLDRTGVYEQYF
clone size: few; V gene: TRBV24-1; J gene: TRBJ2-3; D gene: NA; CDR3 DNA: TGTGCCACCAGTGCCGGGACAGATACGCAGTATTTT; CDR3 protein: CATSAGTDTQYF
clone size: many; V gene: TRBV3-1; J gene: TRBJ2-5; D gene: NA; CDR3 DNA: TGTGCCAGCAGCCAAGATAGGCCGGGGCGGGATAGGACCCAGTACTTC; CDR3 protein: CASSQDRPGRDRTQYF
clone size: many; V gene: TRBV11-2; J gene: TRBJ1-1; D gene: NA; CDR3 DNA: TGTGCCAGCAGCTCGCCCCAGGGAATGAACACTGAAGCTTTCTTT; CDR3 protein: CASSSPQGMNTEAFF
clone size: many; V gene: TRBV12-3/TRBV12-4; J gene: TRBJ2-3; D gene: NA; CDR3 DNA: TGTGCCAGCAGTTTCGGACTGCCAGATACGCAGTATTTT; CDR3 protein: CASSFGLPDTQYF
clone size: medium-sized; V gene: TRBV29-1; J gene: TRBJ2-3; D gene: NA; CDR3 DNA: TGCAGCGTTGGGGCTCGCACAGATACGCAGTATTTT; CDR3 protein: CSVGARTDTQYF
clone size: medium-sized; V gene: TRBV5-1; J gene: TRBJ2-2; D gene: NA; CDR3 DNA: TGCGCCAGCAGCGGCAATACAAGGAACACCGGGGAGCTGTTTTTT; CDR3 protein: CASSGNTRNTGELFF
clone size: medium-sized; V gene: TRBV14; J gene: TRBJ1-1; D gene: TRBD1; CDR3 DNA: TGTGCCAGCAGCCAAGACTACGGATGGGACAGGGTAGTAACTGAAGCTTTCTTT; CDR3 protein: CASSQDYGWDRVVTEAFF
clone size: NA; V gene: TRBV10-3; J gene: TRBJ1-4; D gene: NA; CDR3 DNA: TGTGCCATCAGTGAGTCAGCTAATGAAAAACTGTTTTTT; CDR3 protein: CAISESANEKLFF
clone size: medium-sized; V gene: TRBV7-6; J gene: TRBJ2-7; D gene: TRBD2; CDR3 DNA: TGTGCCAGCAGCCTTCTAGCGGGAGGCTACGAGCAGTACTTC; CDR3 protein: CASSLLAGGYEQYF
clone size: medium-sized; V gene: TRBV12-3/TRBV12-4; J gene: TRBJ1-2; D gene: NA; CDR3 DNA: TGTGCCAGCAGTTTCCCACCCCGGACAGCAAATGCCTTC; CDR3 protein: CASSFPPRTANAF
clone size: many; V gene: TRBV29-1; J gene: TRBJ1-1; D gene: NA; CDR3 DNA: TGCAGCGTTGAGGGCAGGGACACTGAAGCTTTCTTT; CDR3 protein: CSVEGRDTEAFF
clone size: NA; V gene: TRBV14; J gene: TRBJ2-5; D gene: TRBD1; CDR3 DNA: TGTGCCAGCAGCCAGACACAGGGGGCGAGGGAGACCCAGTACTTC; CDR3 protein: CASSQTQGARETQYF
clone size: medium-sized; V gene: TRBV9; J gene: TRBJ2-7; D gene: NA; CDR3 DNA: TGTGCCAGCAGCTACCGGGACACAACCTACGAGCAGTACTTC; CDR3 protein: CASSYRDTTYEQYF
clone size: medium-sized; V gene: TRBV5-6; J gene: TRBJ2-1; D gene: TRBD1; CDR3 DNA: TGTGCCAGCAGCTCAACTACAGGGGGCCATGAGCAGTTCTTC; CDR3 protein: CASSSTTGGHEQFF
clone size: many; V gene: TRBV6-4; J gene: TRBJ1-6; D gene: TRBD1; CDR3 DNA: TGTGCCAGCAGTGATGTCCAGGGGGATAATTCACCCCTCCACTTT; CDR3 protein: CASSDVQGDNSPLHF
clone size: medium-sized; V gene: TRBV29-1; J gene: TRBJ1-1; D gene: NA; CDR3 DNA: TGCAGCGTTGACCCCAGGTTTCCGAACACTGAAGCTTTCTTT; CDR3 protein: CSVDPRFPNTEAFF
clone size: few; V gene: TRBV5-1; J gene: TRBJ1-1; D gene: NA; CDR3 DNA: TGCGCCAGCAGTTGGTTGCCAGAAATGAACACTGAAGCTTTCTTT; CDR3 protein: CASSWLPEMNTEAFF
clone size: medium-sized; V gene: TRBV2; J gene: TRBJ1-2; D gene: TRBD1; CDR3 DNA: TGTGCCAGCAGTGAAGGACCAGGGGGCCCCTATGGCTACACCTTC; CDR3 protein: CASSEGPGGPYGYTF
clone size: many; V gene: TRBV24-1; J gene: TRBJ1-2; D gene: NA; CDR3 DNA: TGTGCCACCAGTGAGGAACCCCGCAAGGGGTATGGCTACACCTTC; CDR3 protein: CATSEEPRKGYGYTF
clone size: many; V gene: TRBV20-1; J gene: TRBJ2-3; D gene: TRBD2; CDR3 DNA: TGCAGTGCTAGCAATGCGGGAGGCACAGATACGCAGTATTTT; CDR3 protein: CSASNAGGTDTQYF
clone size: many; V gene: TRBV29-1; J gene: TRBJ2-1; D gene: NA; CDR3 DNA: TGCAGCTCCAGACTAGTAAATGAGCAGTTCTTC; CDR3 protein: CSSRLVNEQFF
clone size: many; V gene: TRBV3-1; J gene: TRBJ2-1; D gene: NA; CDR3 DNA: TGTGCCTCTGGACTTTACAATGAGCAGTTCTTC; CDR3 protein: CASGLYNEQFF
clone size: many; V gene: TRBV7-9; J gene: TRBJ2-3; D gene: NA; CDR3 DNA: TGTGCCAGCAGTTTCCCTGGGGGAGATACGCAGTATTTT; CDR3 protein: CASSFPGGDTQYF
clone size: NA; V gene: TRBV27; J gene: TRBJ1-2; D gene: NA; CDR3 DNA: TGTGCCAGCAGGCTGGGCCTGGAGGGTGGCGACAACTTC; CDR3 protein: CASRLGLEGGDNF
clone size: many; V gene: TRBV7-9; J gene: TRBJ2-7; D gene: NA; CDR3 DNA: TGTGCCAGCAGCTCGGGCCCGGGGATCCACGAGCAGTACTTC; CDR3 protein: CASSSGPGIHEQYF
clone size: medium-sized; V gene: TRBV12-3/TRBV12-4; J gene: TRBJ1-4; D gene: TRBD1; CDR3 DNA: TGTGCCAGCAGTTTACGGACAGGGGGCGAAAAACTGTTTTTT; CDR3 protein: CASSLRTGGEKLFF
clone size: medium-sized; V gene: TRBV7-2; J gene: TRBJ2-2; D gene: NA; CDR3 DNA: TGTGCCAGCAGCTTAAACTTTAAAGGGGGGGAGCTGTTTTTT; CDR3 protein: CASSLNFKGGELFF
clone size: many; V gene: TRBV5-1; J gene: TRBJ2-1; D gene: NA; CDR3 DNA: TGCGCCAGCAGCCCTAGAGAGGACGGTAAGAGTGAGCAGTTCTTC; CDR3 protein: CASSPREDGKSEQFF
clone size: few; V gene: TRBV12-3/TRBV12-4; J gene: TRBJ2-3; D gene: TRBD2; CDR3 DNA: TGTGCCAGCAGTCCCGGGACTAGCGGGTGTGATACGCAGTATTTT; CDR3 protein: CASSPGTSGCDTQYF
clone size: NA; V gene: TRBV29-1; J gene: TRBJ2-1; D gene: NA; CDR3 DNA: TGCAGCGTTGTGACCCTGGATGATGAGCAGTTCTTC; CDR3 protein: CSVVTLDDEQFF
clone size: many; V gene: TRBV3-1; J gene: TRBJ2-2; D gene: NA; CDR3 DNA: TGTGCCAGCAGCCCAGACTCAGGCGTCCGGGAGCTGTTTTTT; CDR3 protein: CASSPDSGVRELFF
clone size: many; V gene: TRBV6-1; J gene: TRBJ2-5; D gene: TRBD2; CDR3 DNA: TGTGCCAGCAGTGAAAACACGGGAGGGGAGACCCAGTACTTC; CDR3 protein: CASSENTGGETQYF
clone size: medium-sized; V gene: TRBV20-1; J gene: TRBJ1-1; D gene: NA; CDR3 DNA: TGCAGTGCAGCTATGGGGAACACTGAAGCTTTCTTT; CDR3 protein: CSAAMGNTEAFF
clone size: many; V gene: TRBV20-1; J gene: TRBJ2-3; D gene: TRBD2; CDR3 DNA: TGCAGTGCTCCCTCCCCCTCCAGCGGGAGTGGGGATACGCAGTATTTT; CDR3 protein: CSAPSPSSGSGDTQYF
clone size: many; V gene: TRBV5-6; J gene: TRBJ1-5; D gene: NA; CDR3 DNA: TGTGCCAGCAGCTTGGCCTCCGGGGCGCACAATCAGCCCCAGCATTTT; CDR3 protein: CASSLASGAHNQPQHF
clone size: medium-sized; V gene: TRBV7-9; J gene: TRBJ1-2; D gene: TRBD1; CDR3 DNA: TGTGCCAGCAGCTTATCCCAGGGGGCTAACTATGGCTACACCTTC; CDR3 protein: CASSLSQGANYGYTF
clone size: few; V gene: TRBV2; J gene: TRBJ1-5; D gene: NA; CDR3 DNA: TGTGCCAGCGGCGGGGTAAACCAGCCCCAGCATTTT; CDR3 protein: CASGGVNQPQHF
clone size: medium-sized; V gene: TRBV5-1; J gene: TRBJ2-1; D gene: TRBD1; CDR3 DNA: TGCGCCAGCAGCTCGACAGGGTACAATGAGCAGTTCTTC; CDR3 protein: CASSSTGYNEQFF
clone size: many; V gene: TRBV20-1; J gene: TRBJ2-2; D gene: TRBD2; CDR3 DNA: TGCAGTGCTAGAGGGACTAGCGCGAACACCGGGGAGCTGTTTTTT; CDR3 protein: CSARGTSANTGELFF